This T cell receptor beta chain was identified during a study of early T cells in non-severe SARS-CoV-2 infection. Study-wide background: RNA in bulk from unsorted whole blood was sequenced, and chains were unpaired.

This clonotype appeared many times. TCRdb fed the 5' RACE reads into MiXCR, producing one record per CDR3 protein. The sample carries 32,000 or so distinct CDR3 sequences, under 6% recorded once. Trimming pared 2 bases from V and 0 bases from J, leaving 29 bases between. CDR1 and CDR2 (germline): MNHNS, SASEGT. The CDR3 sequence is 22 residues long. The TCR sequence derives from an adult who was a healthcare worker with PCR-confirmed SARS-CoV-2 infection or an uninfected control (not recorded which). The sequencing sample was made of whole blood. V and J are TRBV6-1 and TRBJ2-1; TRBD2 is a possible D gene (6 bases). DNA of the CDR3: TGTGCCAGCAGTGAAAGGTCTTGGCGGGACCTGTCGTCCGATAACTCCTACAATGAGCAGTTCTTC. Protein sequence: CASSERSWRDLSSDNSYNEQFF.